A selection of T cell receptor beta chains follows, all from one sample in a study of OX40 agonist ivuxolimab in advanced cancers. Using immunoSEQ multiplex PCR, the repertoire was profiled, and TCRdb retains in-frame clones only, with some absent. The repertoire holds tens of thousands of clones, with around 80% as singletons. Sample: CD4+ or CD8+ T cells sorted from blood, taken in a trial of the OX40 agonist ivuxolimab. The source is an adult with an advanced solid tumor such as melanoma, head and neck, liver or kidney cancer. The CDR3 runs from the conserved cysteine through the conserved F or W. Each record gives: CDR3 protein, CDR3 DNA, J gene, clone size, D gene, V gene. A D gene is named only where the DNA matches it firmly. Clone size, where shown, is once, few, many, or a class for clones that have expanded.

CASSGFGGGWNTGELFF,TGTGCCAGCAGTGGGTTTGGGGGAGGGTGGAACACCGGGGAGCTGTTTTTT,TRBJ2-2,NA,TRBD2,TRBV6-1
CASSFGVQETQYF,TGCGCCAGCAGCTTTGGGGTACAAGAGACCCAGTACTTC,TRBJ2-5,NA,NA,TRBV5-1
CASGGQSNSPLHF,TGTGCCAGCGGTGGACAGAGCAATTCACCCCTCCACTTT,TRBJ1-6,NA,NA,TRBV11-2
CASSWEQGAGGTGELFF,TGTGCCAGCAGCTGGGAACAGGGTGCTGGAGGCACCGGGGAGCTGTTTTTT,TRBJ2-2,few,NA,TRBV5-6
CASSAPGTGGYEQYF,TGTGCCAGCAGTGCCCCCGGGACAGGGGGCTACGAGCAGTACTTC,TRBJ2-7,NA,TRBD1,TRBV6-9
CASSSRYEQYF,TGTGCCAGCAGCTCTAGATACGAGCAGTACTTC,TRBJ2-7,NA,NA,TRBV5-6
CASSEGHGEYF,TGTGCCAGCAGTGAAGGGCACGGGGAGTACTTC,TRBJ2-7,NA,NA,TRBV6-1
CASTTGGAYYGYTF,TGTGCCAGCACGACAGGGGGCGCGTACTATGGCTACACCTTC,TRBJ1-2,NA,TRBD1,TRBV2
CASSLEQGADSPLHF,TGTGCCAGCAGCTTAGAACAGGGGGCTGATTCACCCCTCCACTTT,TRBJ1-6,NA,TRBD1,TRBV11-2
CASSAGLTTDTQYF,TGCGCCAGCAGTGCGGGCCTTACGACAGATACGCAGTATTTT,TRBJ2-3,NA,NA,TRBV5-1
CASSEGTVGIQYF,TGTGCCAGCAGTGAAGGCACTGTGGGCATTCAGTACTTC,TRBJ2-4,NA,NA,TRBV6-1
CASSEGSGTDTQYF,TGTGCCAGCAGCGAAGGTAGCGGCACAGATACGCAGTATTTT,TRBJ2-3,few,NA,TRBV6-4
CASSPMGQGADQPQHF,TGTGCCAGCTCACCTATGGGACAGGGGGCAGATCAGCCCCAGCATTTT,TRBJ1-5,NA,TRBD1,TRBV18
CASRIGTSGRDTQYF,TGTGCCAGCAGAATAGGGACTAGCGGGAGGGATACGCAGTATTTT,TRBJ2-3,NA,TRBD2,TRBV27
CASRRTGNYGYTF,TGTGCCAGCAGAAGGACAGGGAACTATGGCTACACCTTC,TRBJ1-2,NA,TRBD1,TRBV28
CASSSYGTTPREQFF,TGTGCCAGCAGCTCCTACGGGACTACCCCGCGTGAGCAGTTCTTC,TRBJ2-1,NA,TRBD2,TRBV5-6
CASSWDRTETQYF,TGCGCCAGCAGCTGGGACAGGACAGAGACCCAGTACTTC,TRBJ2-5,NA,TRBD1,TRBV5-1
CASSPTGETQYF,TGTGCCAGCTCCCCGACGGGGGAGACCCAGTACTTC,TRBJ2-5,NA,NA,TRBV6-5
CASSASLSPDTQYF,TGCGCCAGCAGCGCCAGCTTGTCCCCAGATACGCAGTATTTT,TRBJ2-3,NA,NA,TRBV5-1
CASSPGGPRTDTQYF,TGTGCCAGTAGTCCGGGGGGGCCTCGCACAGATACGCAGTATTTT,TRBJ2-3,NA,TRBD2,TRBV19
CASRESALQQETQYF,TGTGCCAGCAGAGAAAGCGCCCTCCAACAAGAGACCCAGTACTTC,TRBJ2-5,once,NA,TRBV2
CASSLRSSTDTQYF,TGCGCCAGCAGCTTAAGGTCTAGCACAGATACGCAGTATTTT,TRBJ2-3,NA,NA,TRBV5-1
CASRRAGVDEQFF,TGTGCCAGCAGACGAGCGGGAGTGGATGAGCAGTTCTTC,TRBJ2-1,NA,TRBD2,TRBV6-1
CASSEGPSGTDTQYF,TGTGCCAGCAGCGAAGGGCCTAGCGGCACAGATACGCAGTATTTT,TRBJ2-3,NA,NA,TRBV5-4
CASAWREITDTQYF,TGTGCTAGTGCCTGGCGGGAGATCACAGATACGCAGTATTTT,TRBJ2-3,NA,TRBD2,TRBV12-5
CASSPSLGAASGNTIYF,TGTGCCAGCTCACCGAGTTTAGGGGCAGCCTCAGGAAACACCATATATTTT,TRBJ1-3,medium-sized,NA,TRBV18
CASSLPGGSTDTQYF,TGTGCCAGCAGCTTACCGGGCGGGAGCACAGATACGCAGTATTTT,TRBJ2-3,NA,NA,TRBV7-6
CASSSADRGLGNTIYF,TGTGCCAGCTCGAGCGCGGACAGGGGGCTTGGAAACACCATATATTTT,TRBJ1-3,once,TRBD1,TRBV18
CASSLTLNTEAFF,TGTGCCAGCAGCTTAACGTTGAACACTGAAGCTTTCTTT,TRBJ1-1,NA,NA,TRBV11-3
CASSPTGGPPYEQYF,TGTGCCAGCAGCCCGACGGGGGGGCCCCCCTACGAGCAGTACTTC,TRBJ2-7,NA,TRBD2,TRBV28
CASGPLAGYTF,TGTGCCAGCGGTCCGTTGGCGGGCTACACCTTC,TRBJ1-2,NA,NA,TRBV6-6
CASSSGTEYNEQFF,TGCGCCAGCAGTTCCGGGACAGAATACAATGAGCAGTTCTTC,TRBJ2-1,NA,TRBD1,TRBV10-1
CASRGTSGYEQYF,TGTGCCAGCAGAGGGACTAGCGGCTACGAGCAGTACTTC,TRBJ2-7,few,TRBD2,TRBV2
CASSLETVNEKLFF,TGTGCCAGCAGCTTGGAAACAGTTAATGAAAAACTGTTTTTT,TRBJ1-4,NA,NA,TRBV5-8
CAWRDRAKVNPPLHF,TGTGCCTGGAGGGATCGGGCCAAGGTTAATCCACCCCTCCACTTT,TRBJ1-6,NA,NA,TRBV30
CASSRGLAEILAKNIQYF,TGTGCCAGCAGTAGGGGACTAGCGGAGATACTAGCCAAAAACATTCAGTACTTC,TRBJ2-4,NA,TRBD2,TRBV2
CASSLMGPVGNQPQHF,TGTGCCAGCAGCTTAATGGGGCCCGTCGGCAATCAGCCCCAGCATTTT,TRBJ1-5,NA,NA,TRBV7-9
CASSLSPRTGQETQYF,TGCGCCAGCAGCTTGTCTCCGAGGACAGGGCAAGAGACCCAGTACTTC,TRBJ2-5,NA,TRBD1,TRBV5-1
CASSEGQVENQPQHF,TGTGCCAGCAGTGAAGGGCAGGTCGAGAATCAGCCCCAGCATTTT,TRBJ1-5,NA,NA,TRBV6-1
CASSQPGLADRLGGEQFF,TGCGCCAGCAGCCAACCGGGACTAGCGGACCGTTTAGGGGGTGAGCAGTTCTTC,TRBJ2-1,NA,TRBD2,TRBV5-1
CASSGGGRQANYGYTF,TGCGCCAGCAGTGGGGGTGGGCGTCAAGCTAACTATGGCTACACCTTC,TRBJ1-2,NA,NA,TRBV10-2
CASSYGIGQEQYF,TGCGCCAGCAGCTATGGCATTGGGCAAGAGCAGTACTTC,TRBJ2-7,medium-sized,NA,TRBV5-1
CATGRRGGLYNEQFF,TGTGCCACGGGTCGTAGGGGGGGCCTCTACAATGAGCAGTTCTTC,TRBJ2-1,NA,NA,TRBV6-6
CASRDTATPGNTIYF,TGTGCCAGCAGAGACACAGCCACTCCTGGAAACACCATATATTTT,TRBJ1-3,NA,NA,TRBV6-4
CASSLDQTQYF,TGTGCCAGCAGCTTAGACCAAACGCAGTATTTT,TRBJ2-3,NA,NA,TRBV11-2